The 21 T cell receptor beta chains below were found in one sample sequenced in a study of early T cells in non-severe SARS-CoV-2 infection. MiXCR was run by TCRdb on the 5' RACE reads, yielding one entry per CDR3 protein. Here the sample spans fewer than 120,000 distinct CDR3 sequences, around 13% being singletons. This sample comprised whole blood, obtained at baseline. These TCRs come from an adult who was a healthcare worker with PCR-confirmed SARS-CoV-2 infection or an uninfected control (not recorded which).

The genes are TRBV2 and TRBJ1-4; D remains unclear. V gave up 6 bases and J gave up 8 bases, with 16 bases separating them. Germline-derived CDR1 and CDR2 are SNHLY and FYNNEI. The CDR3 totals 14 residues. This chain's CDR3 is CASSVFSGEEKLFF. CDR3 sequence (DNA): TGTGCCAGCAGCGTATTCTCGGGAGAGGAAAAACTGTTTTTT.

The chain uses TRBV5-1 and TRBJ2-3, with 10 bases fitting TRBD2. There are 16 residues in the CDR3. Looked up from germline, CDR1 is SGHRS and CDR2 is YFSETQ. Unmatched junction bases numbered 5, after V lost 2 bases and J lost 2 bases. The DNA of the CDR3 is TGCGCCAGCAGCTTTAGGACTAGCGGCTACACAGATACGCAGTATTTT. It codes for CASSFRTSGYTDTQYF.

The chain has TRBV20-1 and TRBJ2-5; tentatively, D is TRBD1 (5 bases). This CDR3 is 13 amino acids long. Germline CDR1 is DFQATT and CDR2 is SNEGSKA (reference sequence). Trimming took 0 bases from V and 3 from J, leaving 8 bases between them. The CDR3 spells CSAREAGKETQYF. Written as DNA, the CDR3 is TGCAGTGCTAGAGAGGCAGGGAAAGAGACCCAGTACTTC.

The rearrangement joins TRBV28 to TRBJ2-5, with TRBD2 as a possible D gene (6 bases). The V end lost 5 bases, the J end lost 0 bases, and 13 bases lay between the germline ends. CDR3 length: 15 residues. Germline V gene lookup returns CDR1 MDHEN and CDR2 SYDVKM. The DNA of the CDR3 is TGTGCCAGCAGTCGGGGGTCGAGGAACCAAGAGACCCAGTACTTC. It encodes CASSRGSRNQETQYF.

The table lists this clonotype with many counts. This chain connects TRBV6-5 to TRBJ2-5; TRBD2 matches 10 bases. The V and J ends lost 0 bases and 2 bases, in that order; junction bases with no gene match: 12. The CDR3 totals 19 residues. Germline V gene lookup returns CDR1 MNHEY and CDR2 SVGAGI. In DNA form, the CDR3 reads TGTGCCAGCAGTTACTCTTGGACTAGCGGAGATACCTCACAAGAGACCCAGTACTTC. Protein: CASSYSWTSGDTSQETQYF.

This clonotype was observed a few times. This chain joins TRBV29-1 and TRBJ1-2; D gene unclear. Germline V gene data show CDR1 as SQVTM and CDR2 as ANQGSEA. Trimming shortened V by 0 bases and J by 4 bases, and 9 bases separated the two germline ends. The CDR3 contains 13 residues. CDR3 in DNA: TGCAGCGTTGAAGATCCCCCAGGCTATGGCTACACCTTC. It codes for CSVEDPPGYGYTF.

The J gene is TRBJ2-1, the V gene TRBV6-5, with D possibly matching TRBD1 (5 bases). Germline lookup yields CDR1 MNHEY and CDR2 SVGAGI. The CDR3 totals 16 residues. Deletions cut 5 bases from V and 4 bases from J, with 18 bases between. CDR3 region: CASSREGAGSYNEQFF. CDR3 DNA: TGTGCCAGCAGTAGGGAAGGGGCCGGCTCTTACAATGAGCAGTTCTTC.

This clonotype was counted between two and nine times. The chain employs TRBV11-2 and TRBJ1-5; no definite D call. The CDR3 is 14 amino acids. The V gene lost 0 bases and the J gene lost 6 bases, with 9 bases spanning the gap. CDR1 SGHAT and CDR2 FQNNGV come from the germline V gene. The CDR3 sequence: CASSLEGSGQPQHF. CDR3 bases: TGTGCCAGCAGCTTAGAAGGGTCGGGTCAGCCCCAGCATTTT.

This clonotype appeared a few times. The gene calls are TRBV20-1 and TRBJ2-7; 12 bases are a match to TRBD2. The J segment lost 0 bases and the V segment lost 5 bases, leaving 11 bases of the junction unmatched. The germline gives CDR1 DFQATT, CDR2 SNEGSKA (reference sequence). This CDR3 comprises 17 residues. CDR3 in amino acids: CSAPWTSGNPNSYEQYF. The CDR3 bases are TGCAGTGCTCCGTGGACTAGCGGGAACCCGAACTCCTACGAGCAGTACTTC.

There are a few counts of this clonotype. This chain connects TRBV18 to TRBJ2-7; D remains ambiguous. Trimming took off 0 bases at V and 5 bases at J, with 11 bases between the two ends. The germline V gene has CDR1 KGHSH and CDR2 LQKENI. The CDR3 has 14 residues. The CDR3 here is CASSPPTRSHEQYF. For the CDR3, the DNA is TGTGCCAGCTCACCACCGACCAGGAGCCACGAGCAGTACTTC.

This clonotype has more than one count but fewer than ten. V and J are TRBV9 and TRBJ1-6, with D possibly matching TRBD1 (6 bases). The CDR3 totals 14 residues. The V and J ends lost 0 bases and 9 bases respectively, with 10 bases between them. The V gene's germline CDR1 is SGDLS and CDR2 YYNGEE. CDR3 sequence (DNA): TGTGCCAGCAGCGTAGAGACAGGTTCTTCACCCCTCCACTTT. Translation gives CASSVETGSSPLHF.

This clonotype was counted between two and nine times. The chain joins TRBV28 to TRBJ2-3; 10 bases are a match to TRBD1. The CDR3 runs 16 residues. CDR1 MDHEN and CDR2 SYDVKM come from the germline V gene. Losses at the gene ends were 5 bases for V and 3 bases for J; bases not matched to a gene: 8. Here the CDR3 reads CASSATGGAETDTQYF. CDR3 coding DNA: TGTGCCAGCAGTGCGACAGGGGGCGCGGAGACAGATACGCAGTATTTT.

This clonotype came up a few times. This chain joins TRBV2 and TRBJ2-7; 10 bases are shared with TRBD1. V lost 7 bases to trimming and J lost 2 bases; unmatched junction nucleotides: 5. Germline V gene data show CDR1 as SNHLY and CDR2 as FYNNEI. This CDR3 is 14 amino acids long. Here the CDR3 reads CASIGQGVAYEQYF. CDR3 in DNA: TGTGCCAGCATCGGACAGGGGGTAGCCTACGAGCAGTACTTC.

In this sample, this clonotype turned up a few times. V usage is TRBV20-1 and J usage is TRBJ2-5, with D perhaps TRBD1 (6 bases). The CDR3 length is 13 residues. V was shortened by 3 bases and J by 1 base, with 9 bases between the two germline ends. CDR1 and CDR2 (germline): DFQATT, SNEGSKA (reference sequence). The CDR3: CSASRTVQETQYF. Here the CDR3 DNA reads TGCAGTGCTAGCCGGACAGTCCAAGAGACCCAGTACTTC.

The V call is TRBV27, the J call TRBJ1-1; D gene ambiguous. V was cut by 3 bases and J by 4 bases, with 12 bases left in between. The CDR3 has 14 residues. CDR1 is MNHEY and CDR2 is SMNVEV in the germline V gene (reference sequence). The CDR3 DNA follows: TGTGCCAGCAGTTTTTCCACAGTCCTCACTGAAGCTTTCTTT. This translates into CASSFSTVLTEAFF.

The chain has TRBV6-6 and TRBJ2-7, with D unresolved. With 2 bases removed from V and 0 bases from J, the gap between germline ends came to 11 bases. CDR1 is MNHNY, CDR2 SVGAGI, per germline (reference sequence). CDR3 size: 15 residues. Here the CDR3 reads CASSYQRSRSYEQYF. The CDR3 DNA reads TGTGCCAGCAGTTACCAGAGGAGCCGCTCCTACGAGCAGTACTTC.

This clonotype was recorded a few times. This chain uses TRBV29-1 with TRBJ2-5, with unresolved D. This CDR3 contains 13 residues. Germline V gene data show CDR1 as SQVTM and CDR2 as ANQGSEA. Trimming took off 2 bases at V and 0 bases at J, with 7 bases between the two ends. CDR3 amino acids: CSVESGNQETQYF. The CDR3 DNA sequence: TGCAGCGTTGAATCTGGGAACCAAGAGACCCAGTACTTC. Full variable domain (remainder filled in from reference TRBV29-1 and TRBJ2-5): SAVISQKPSRDICQRGTSLTIQCQVDSQVTMMFWYRQQPGQSLTLIATANQGSEATYESGFVIDKFPISRPNLTFSTLTVSNMSPEDSSIYLCSVESGNQETQYFGPGTRLLVL.

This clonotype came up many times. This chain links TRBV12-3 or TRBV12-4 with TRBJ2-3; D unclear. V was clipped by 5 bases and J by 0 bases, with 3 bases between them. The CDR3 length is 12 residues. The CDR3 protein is CASSDSTDTQYF. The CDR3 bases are TGTGCCAGCAGTGACAGCACAGATACGCAGTATTTT.

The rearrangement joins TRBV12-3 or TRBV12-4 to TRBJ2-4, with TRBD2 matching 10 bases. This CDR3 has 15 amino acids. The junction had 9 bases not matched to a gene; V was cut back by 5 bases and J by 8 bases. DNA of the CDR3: TGTGCCAGCAGTCCGAGCGGGGGGGCCGGAGACATTCAGTACTTC. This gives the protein CASSPSGGAGDIQYF.

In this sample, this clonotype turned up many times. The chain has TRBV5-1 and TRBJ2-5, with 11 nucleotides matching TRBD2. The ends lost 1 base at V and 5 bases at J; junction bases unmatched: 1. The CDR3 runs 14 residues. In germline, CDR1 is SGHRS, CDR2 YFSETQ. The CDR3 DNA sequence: TGCGCCAGCAGCTTGAGGACTAGCGGGGAGACCCAGTACTTC. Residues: CASSLRTSGETQYF.

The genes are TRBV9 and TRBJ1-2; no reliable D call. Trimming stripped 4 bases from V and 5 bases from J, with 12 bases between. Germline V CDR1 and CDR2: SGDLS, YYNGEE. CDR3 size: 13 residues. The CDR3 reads CASSPDTTYGYTF. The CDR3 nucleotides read TGTGCCAGCAGCCCCGACACCACGTATGGCTACACCTTC.